The rows below give T cell receptor beta chains drawn from one sample of a study of Graves' ophthalmopathy and Graves' hyperthyroidism. TCRdb analysed the multiplex PCR reads with MiXCR anew, one entry per CDR3 protein. The table lists fewer than 250,000 distinct CDR3 sequences, under 30% of them singletons. The sample was peripheral blood. These receptors came from a man in his fifties with Graves' ophthalmopathy. CDR3s include the opening cysteine and the closing phenylalanine or tryptophan. D genes are given only for firm matches. Rows may omit the clone size; those that give it use once, few, many or a size class.

size: many
V: TRBV6-2/TRBV6-3
J: TRBJ1-1
D: TRBD1
CDR3: CASIQGQGAWVDAFF
DNA: TGTGCCAGCATACAAGGGCAGGGGGCCTGGGTGGACGCTTTCTTT

size: many
V: TRBV28
J: TRBJ1-5
D: TRBD1
CDR3: CATLQGAGNQPQHF
DNA: TGTGCCACTCTACAGGGGGCCGGCAATCAGCCCCAGCATTTT

size: many
V: TRBV9
J: TRBJ2-6
D: .
CDR3: CASSGTLATSGANVLTF
DNA: TGTGCCAGCAGCGGGACCCTGGCGACATCTGGGGCCAACGTCCTGACTTTC

size: .
V: TRBV5-1
J: TRBJ1-2
D: .
CDR3: CASSLEAVRGYTF
DNA: TGCGCCAGCAGCTTGGAAGCGGTGCGTGGCTACACCTTC

size: .
V: TRBV27
J: TRBJ2-7
D: TRBD1
CDR3: CASSPDRVSDEQYF
DNA: TGTGCCAGCAGTCCGGACAGGGTGTCGGACGAGCAGTACTTC

size: many
V: TRBV12-3/TRBV12-4
J: TRBJ2-7
D: .
CDR3: CASSLGAGAVYEQYF
DNA: TGTGCCAGCAGTTTAGGAGCAGGGGCTGTCTACGAGCAGTACTTC

size: many
V: TRBV20-1
J: TRBJ2-7
D: TRBD2
CDR3: CSASGLAGAALRVEQYF
DNA: TGCAGTGCTAGCGGACTAGCGGGAGCGGCCTTACGTGTGGAGCAGTACTTC

size: many
V: TRBV14
J: TRBJ2-7
D: .
CDR3: CASSQLGKLREASYEQYF
DNA: TGTGCCAGCAGCCAGCTTGGGAAGCTAAGAGAGGCGTCCTACGAGCAGTACTTC

size: many
V: TRBV12-3/TRBV12-4
J: TRBJ2-1
D: TRBD2
CDR3: CASSGTSGFHNEQFF
DNA: TGTGCCAGCAGTGGGACTAGCGGGTTCCACAATGAGCAGTTCTTC

size: many
V: TRBV10-3
J: TRBJ1-5
D: .
CDR3: CAISDTGNSANQPQHF
DNA: TGTGCCATCAGCGACACAGGGAATTCTGCCAATCAGCCCCAGCATTTT

size: .
V: TRBV12-3/TRBV12-4
J: TRBJ1-2
D: .
CDR3: CASSSQGGRGYGYTF
DNA: TGTGCCAGCAGTTCCCAGGGAGGGAGGGGCTATGGCTACACCTTC

size: many
V: TRBV20-1
J: TRBJ2-5
D: .
CDR3: CSARDPGELEETQYF
DNA: TGCAGTGCTAGAGATCCCGGGGAGCTTGAGGAGACCCAGTACTTC

size: many
V: TRBV28
J: TRBJ1-1
D: TRBD1
CDR3: CASSSPGQANTEAFF
DNA: TGTGCCAGCAGTTCCCCGGGACAGGCAAACACTGAAGCTTTCTTT

size: .
V: TRBV6-2/TRBV6-3
J: TRBJ1-5
D: .
CDR3: CASIEAGQPNQPQHF
DNA: TGTGCCAGCATAGAGGCTGGACAGCCGAATCAGCCCCAGCATTTT